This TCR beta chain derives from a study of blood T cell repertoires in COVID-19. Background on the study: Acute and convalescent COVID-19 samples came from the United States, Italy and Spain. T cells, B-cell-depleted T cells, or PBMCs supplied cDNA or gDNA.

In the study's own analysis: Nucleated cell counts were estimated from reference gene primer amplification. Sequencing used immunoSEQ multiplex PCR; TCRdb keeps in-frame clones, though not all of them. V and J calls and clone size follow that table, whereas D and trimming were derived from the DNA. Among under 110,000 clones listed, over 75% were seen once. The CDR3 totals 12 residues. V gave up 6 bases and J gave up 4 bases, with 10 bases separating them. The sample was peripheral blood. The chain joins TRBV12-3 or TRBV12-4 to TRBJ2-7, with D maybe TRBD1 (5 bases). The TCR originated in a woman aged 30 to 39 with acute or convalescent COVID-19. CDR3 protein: CASSRVGYEQYF. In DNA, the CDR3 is TGTGCCAGCAGCAGGGTGGGGTACGAGCAGTACTTC.